Detailed here is one T cell receptor beta chain. The CDR3 runs to 15 residues. The V gene's germline CDR1 is MNHEY and CDR2 SVGAGI. The germline V and J ends were trimmed by 3 bases and 0 bases, with 6 bases remaining between them. Sequenced by immunoSEQ multiplex PCR; TCRdb stores in-frame clones only, minus some. Of some 130,000 clones listed, roughly 91% are singletons. Second-dose groups at about 4 or about 12 weeks were pooled. This sample is part of a study of T cell responses to AZD1222 COVID-19 vaccine. This chain joins TRBV6-5 and TRBJ1-6; D not certain. The source is an adult who received the AZD1222 COVID-19 vaccine. The material sequenced was peripheral blood, taken 28 days after the second AZD1222 dose. CDR3 loop: CASSYGSSYNSPLHF. The CDR3 DNA follows: TGTGCCAGCAGTTATGGTAGCTCCTATAATTCACCCCTCCACTTT.